These 25 T cell receptor beta chains were all obtained from the same sample, sequenced in a study of cytomegalovirus exposure and HLA in healthy donors (dated by TCRdb to about 2017). The library was generated by the immunoSEQ multiplex PCR assay. For the multiplex PCR, a mixture combining 60 forward primers for TCR Vbeta segments and 13 reverse primers for TCR Jbeta segments was used. The table comes from immuneACCESS by way of TCRdb, which keeps in-frame sequences with V and J called. Part of the clones is missing from these tables; in studies checked, under half for an unresolved V gene and the rest for unknown reasons. The sample includes roughly 140,000 clones, with about four fifths observed a single time. The top ten constitute around 2.4% of the sample. Material: PBMCs. The receptors were sampled from a woman between 18 and 30 years old in good health and CMV-seropositive.

Comment on this clone: One junction end does not reproduce the germline sequence, and a read error may be involved. The CDR3 bases are TGTTCCAGCAGCTCCCGAGGGACAGGACCGAACACTGAAGCTTTCTTT. Residues: CSSSSRGTGPNTEAFF. The rearrangement uses TRBV7-9 and TRBJ1-1, with TRBD1 matching over 8 bases. Germline V gene data show CDR1 as SEHNR and CDR2 as FQNEAQ (reference sequence). The CDR3 totals 16 residues.

This chain joins TRBV6-5 and TRBJ2-7; TRBD1 matches at 7 bases. The J segment lost 2 bases and the V segment lost 2 bases, leaving 0 bases of the junction unmatched. Germline V lookup: CDR1 MNHEY, CDR2 SVGAGI. The CDR3 sequence is 13 residues long. CDR3 coding DNA: TGTGCCAGCAGTTACAGGGGGCCCTACGAGCAGTACTTC. This translates into CASSYRGPYEQYF.

This clone came up once. V and J are TRBV7-9 and TRBJ1-2, with D uncertain. The V end was cut by 11 bases, the J end by 11 bases, with 15 bases between. Germline V lookup: CDR1 SEHNR, CDR2 FQNEAQ (reference sequence). The CDR3 loop spans 10 amino acids. Here the CDR3 reads CALNGVGYTF. The CDR3 coding sequence is TGTGCCCTTAACGGGGTGGGATACACCTTC.

The genes are TRBV28 and TRBJ1-1; D unresolved. Deletions cut 3 bases from V and 0 bases from J, with 17 bases between. The CDR3 has 17 residues. CDR1 is MDHEN and CDR2 is SYDVKM in the germline V gene. CDR3 in DNA: TGTGCCAGCAGTTTCCTCGTCGGTCTGAAAATGAACACTGAAGCTTTCTTT. Translation gives CASSFLVGLKMNTEAFF.

The genes are TRBV5-1 and TRBJ2-5; TRBD2 agrees at 12 bases. The CDR3 is 16 amino acids. V lost 1 base and J lost 2; bases outside the gene matches: 3. Germline values: CDR1 SGHRS, CDR2 YFSETQ. CDR3 protein: CASSLRLAGGQETQYF. CDR3 nucleotide sequence: TGCGCCAGCAGCTTGAGGCTAGCGGGGGGGCAAGAGACCCAGTACTTC. The entire variable domain, with the rest obtained from reference TRBV5-1 and TRBJ2-5, is as follows: KAGVTQTPRYLIKTRGQQVTLSCSPISGHRSVSWYQQTPGQGLQFLFEYFSETQRNKGNFPGRFSGRQFSNSRSEMNVSTLELGDSALYLCASSLRLAGGQETQYFGPGTRLLVL.

V gene TRBV7-7 combines with J gene TRBJ2-2, with D perhaps TRBD2 (6 bases). The CDR3 is 15 amino acids. Trimming took off 5 bases at V and 0 bases at J, with 10 bases between the two ends. Germline assignment: CDR1 SSHAT and CDR2 FNYEAQ (reference sequence). The CDR3 sequence is CASSLGSSNTGELFF. CDR3 sequence (DNA): TGTGCCAGCAGCCTCGGGAGCTCGAACACCGGGGAGCTGTTTTTT.

This chain joins TRBV5-1 and TRBJ2-3; TRBD2 matches 8 bases. Germline CDR1 reads SGHRS; CDR2 reads YFSETQ. This CDR3 spans 14 amino acids. V trimming: 6 bases; J trimming: 6 bases; junction bases outside the gene matches: 9. The CDR3 spells CASIRGPGGDTQYF. For the CDR3, the DNA is TGCGCCAGCATTAGGGGACCGGGAGGGGATACGCAGTATTTT.

A few counts support this clone. The V gene is TRBV4-1, the J gene TRBJ2-5; D unclear. The V gene lost 0 bases and the J gene lost 1 base, with 12 bases spanning the gap. The CDR3 length is 16 residues. CDR1 is MGHRA and CDR2 is YSYEKL in the germline V gene. CDR3 sequence reads: CASSQDPLVSQETQYF. The DNA of the CDR3 is TGCGCCAGCAGCCAAGATCCTCTCGTTTCCCAAGAGACCCAGTACTTC.

The V and J genes are TRBV13 and TRBJ2-7, with TRBD1 identical over 7 bases. CDR3 length: 14 residues. Germline-derived CDR1 and CDR2 are PRHDT and FYEKMQ (reference sequence). After removal of 5 bases from V and 3 bases from J, the junction contained 7 bases not matched to a gene. The CDR3 sequence: CASSVGQTSYEQYF. Written as DNA, the CDR3 is TGTGCCAGCAGCGTGGGACAGACAAGCTACGAGCAGTACTTC.

The chain joins TRBV15 to TRBJ2-1, with 8 nucleotides matching TRBD2. In germline, CDR1 is LNHNV, CDR2 YYDKDF (reference sequence). V was pared by 5 bases and J by 8 bases, with 11 bases of the junction left unmatched. The CDR3 is made up of 15 amino acids. CDR3 bases: TGTGCCACCAGCCTGGGGGGAGCGGGGGCTCATGAGCAGTTCTTC. As protein: CATSLGGAGAHEQFF.

The chain joins TRBV15 to TRBJ2-1, with D unclear. This CDR3 contains 12 residues. Per the germline V gene, CDR1 is LNHNV and CDR2 is YYDKDF (reference sequence). Trimming removed 5 bases at V and 3 bases at J, with 5 bases between. CDR3 sequence reads: CATSALYNEQFF. The CDR3 coding sequence is TGTGCCACCAGCGCGCTCTACAATGAGCAGTTCTTC.

The chain recombines TRBV6-1 with TRBJ1-3, with unresolved D. This CDR3 region has 15 residues. CDR1 and CDR2 from the germline V gene are MNHNS and SASEGT. V was pared by 1 base and J by 0 bases, with 7 bases between. For the CDR3, the DNA is TGTGCCAGCAGTGAAGGGGCTTTCTCTGGAAACACCATATATTTT. This translates into CASSEGAFSGNTIYF.

The chain links TRBV9 to TRBJ2-7, with D perhaps matching TRBD2 (5 bases). Trimming removed 0 bases at V and 6 bases at J, with 10 bases between. The CDR3 runs 13 residues. Germline CDR1 SGDLS, CDR2 YYNGEE. The CDR3 DNA reads as TGTGCCAGCAGCGTAGGGCTAGCTGCCGAGCAGTACTTC. Its protein is CASSVGLAAEQYF.

The CDR3 DNA reads as TGTGCCTGGGAGGCGGGGTTTGGGGAAAAACTGTTTTTT. As protein: CAWEAGFGEKLFF. The J gene is TRBJ1-4, the V gene TRBV30, with unresolved D. This CDR3 comprises 13 residues. Germline lookup yields CDR1 GTSNPN and CDR2 SVGIG (reference sequence). V shed 5 bases and J shed 8 bases, with 15 bases lying between them.

The DNA of the CDR3 is TGTGCCAGCAGCTTAGGAGCTAGCAATCAGCCCCAGCATTTT. It codes for CASSLGASNQPQHF. This sequence joins TRBV7-9 and TRBJ1-5; D is ambiguous. Germline values: CDR1 SEHNR, CDR2 FQNEAQ (reference sequence). V was shortened by 1 base and J by 0 bases, with 4 bases between the two germline ends. There are 14 residues in the CDR3.

The rearrangement joins TRBV2 to TRBJ2-1; D is unclear. CDR1 is SNHLY and CDR2 is FYNNEI in the germline V gene. This CDR3 is 15 amino acids long. With 3 bases removed from V and 5 bases from J, the gap between germline ends came to 14 bases. The CDR3 DNA sequence: TGTGCCAGCAGTGACGAGAGAGGCTTACACAATGAGCAGTTCTTC. Amino acid sequence: CASSDERGLHNEQFF.

This clone was counted between two and nine times. This chain links TRBV9 with TRBJ1-6; 8 bases fit TRBD1. The CDR3 covers 17 residues. Trimming cost V 4 bases and J 0 bases; bases outside gene matches: 6. Germline CDR1 is SGDLS and CDR2 is YYNGEE. DNA of the CDR3: TGTGCCAGCAGCCCCGGACAGGGAAGCTCCTATAATTCACCCCTCCACTTT. This translates into CASSPGQGSSYNSPLHF.

This clone was counted a single time. The chain combines TRBV5-4 with TRBJ1-6; possible D gene TRBD1, 6 bases. The germline CDR1 and CDR2 sequences are SGHNT and YYREEE (reference sequence). This CDR3 spans 16 amino acids. Trimming took off 4 bases at V and 7 bases at J, with 18 bases between the two ends. CDR3 region: CASSQPSAGENSPLHF. CDR3 DNA: TGTGCCAGCAGCCAACCGAGCGCAGGGGAGAATTCACCCCTCCACTTT. The full variable domain, in which reference TRBV5-4 and TRBJ1-6 provide the parts outside the CDR3, is ETGVTQSPTHLIKTRGQQVTLRCSSQSGHNTVSWYQQALGQGPQFIFQYYREEENGRGNFPPRFSGLQFPNYSSELNVNALELDDSALYLCASSQPSAGENSPLHFGNGTRLTVT.

This rearrangement joins TRBV6-5 to TRBJ2-5; weak D call: TRBD1 (5 bases). The CDR3 has 13 amino acids. The V gene's germline CDR1 is MNHEY and CDR2 SVGAGI. V was pared by 8 bases and J by 2 bases, with 12 bases between. The CDR3 spells CASVVKGQETQYF. The CDR3 bases are TGTGCCAGCGTGGTAAAGGGGCAAGAGACCCAGTACTTC.

This chain joins TRBV25-1 and TRBJ2-5, with D maybe TRBD1 (6 bases). The CDR3 is made up of 14 amino acids. Trimming took 2 bases from V and 4 from J, leaving 11 bases between them. From germline, CDR1 is MGHDK and CDR2 SYGVNS. The CDR3: CASSERAGAETQYF. The CDR3 DNA is TGTGCCAGCAGTGAAAGAGCAGGGGCAGAGACCCAGTACTTC.

The rearrangement uses TRBV5-1 and TRBJ1-6, with D perhaps TRBD1 (6 bases). The CDR3 is 16 amino acids. The germline CDR1 and CDR2 sequences are SGHRS and YFSETQ. V was pared by 4 bases and J by 5 bases, with 16 bases between. The CDR3 sequence is CASSPFGSGDNSPLHF. The CDR3 DNA follows: TGCGCCAGCAGCCCCTTTGGGTCAGGGGATAATTCACCCCTCCACTTT.

The V gene is TRBV6-1, the J gene TRBJ2-1, with D perhaps matching TRBD1 (6 bases). Trimming removed 8 bases at V and 9 bases at J, with 11 bases between. This CDR3 contains 11 residues. The germline V gene encodes CDR1 MNHNS and CDR2 SASEGT. The CDR3 DNA is TGTGCCAGCCGTGGGGACATTGAGCAGTTCTTC. This codes for CASRGDIEQFF.

This chain links TRBV6-5 with TRBJ1-3; D might be TRBD1 (5 bases). The CDR3 totals 15 residues. The germline CDR1 and CDR2 sequences are MNHEY and SVGAGI. V was shortened by 6 bases and J by 0 bases, with 12 bases between the two germline ends. The CDR3 nucleotides read TGTGCCAGCAGCCGCTTAGGGGTCTCTGGAAACACCATATATTTT. This codes for CASSRLGVSGNTIYF.

The chain carries TRBV11-2 and TRBJ1-2; D perhaps matches TRBD1 (5 bases). Trimming cost V 3 bases and J 2 bases, with 13 bases left between them. This CDR3 comprises 15 residues. The germline V gene encodes CDR1 SGHAT and CDR2 FQNNGV. The CDR3 nucleotides read TGTGCCAGCAGCTTGCCGATCAGGGCCAACTATGGCTACACCTTC. Protein product: CASSLPIRANYGYTF. Variable domain in full (rest from reference TRBV11-2 and TRBJ1-2): EAGVAQSPRYKIIEKRQSVAFWCNPISGHATLYWYQQILGQGPKLLIQFQNNGVVDDSQLPKDRFSAERLKGVDSTLKIQPAKLEDSAVYLCASSLPIRANYGYTFGSGTRLTVV.

The chain recombines TRBV7-2 with TRBJ1-2; a possible D gene is TRBD1 (5 bases). This CDR3 is built from 15 residues. The V gene's germline CDR1 is SGHTA and CDR2 FQGNSA. The V gene lost 2 bases and the J gene lost 5 bases, with 15 bases spanning the gap. The CDR3 nucleotides read TGTGCCAGCAGCTTAAAACAGGCCCCGTTATATGGCTACACCTTC. This sequence encodes CASSLKQAPLYGYTF.